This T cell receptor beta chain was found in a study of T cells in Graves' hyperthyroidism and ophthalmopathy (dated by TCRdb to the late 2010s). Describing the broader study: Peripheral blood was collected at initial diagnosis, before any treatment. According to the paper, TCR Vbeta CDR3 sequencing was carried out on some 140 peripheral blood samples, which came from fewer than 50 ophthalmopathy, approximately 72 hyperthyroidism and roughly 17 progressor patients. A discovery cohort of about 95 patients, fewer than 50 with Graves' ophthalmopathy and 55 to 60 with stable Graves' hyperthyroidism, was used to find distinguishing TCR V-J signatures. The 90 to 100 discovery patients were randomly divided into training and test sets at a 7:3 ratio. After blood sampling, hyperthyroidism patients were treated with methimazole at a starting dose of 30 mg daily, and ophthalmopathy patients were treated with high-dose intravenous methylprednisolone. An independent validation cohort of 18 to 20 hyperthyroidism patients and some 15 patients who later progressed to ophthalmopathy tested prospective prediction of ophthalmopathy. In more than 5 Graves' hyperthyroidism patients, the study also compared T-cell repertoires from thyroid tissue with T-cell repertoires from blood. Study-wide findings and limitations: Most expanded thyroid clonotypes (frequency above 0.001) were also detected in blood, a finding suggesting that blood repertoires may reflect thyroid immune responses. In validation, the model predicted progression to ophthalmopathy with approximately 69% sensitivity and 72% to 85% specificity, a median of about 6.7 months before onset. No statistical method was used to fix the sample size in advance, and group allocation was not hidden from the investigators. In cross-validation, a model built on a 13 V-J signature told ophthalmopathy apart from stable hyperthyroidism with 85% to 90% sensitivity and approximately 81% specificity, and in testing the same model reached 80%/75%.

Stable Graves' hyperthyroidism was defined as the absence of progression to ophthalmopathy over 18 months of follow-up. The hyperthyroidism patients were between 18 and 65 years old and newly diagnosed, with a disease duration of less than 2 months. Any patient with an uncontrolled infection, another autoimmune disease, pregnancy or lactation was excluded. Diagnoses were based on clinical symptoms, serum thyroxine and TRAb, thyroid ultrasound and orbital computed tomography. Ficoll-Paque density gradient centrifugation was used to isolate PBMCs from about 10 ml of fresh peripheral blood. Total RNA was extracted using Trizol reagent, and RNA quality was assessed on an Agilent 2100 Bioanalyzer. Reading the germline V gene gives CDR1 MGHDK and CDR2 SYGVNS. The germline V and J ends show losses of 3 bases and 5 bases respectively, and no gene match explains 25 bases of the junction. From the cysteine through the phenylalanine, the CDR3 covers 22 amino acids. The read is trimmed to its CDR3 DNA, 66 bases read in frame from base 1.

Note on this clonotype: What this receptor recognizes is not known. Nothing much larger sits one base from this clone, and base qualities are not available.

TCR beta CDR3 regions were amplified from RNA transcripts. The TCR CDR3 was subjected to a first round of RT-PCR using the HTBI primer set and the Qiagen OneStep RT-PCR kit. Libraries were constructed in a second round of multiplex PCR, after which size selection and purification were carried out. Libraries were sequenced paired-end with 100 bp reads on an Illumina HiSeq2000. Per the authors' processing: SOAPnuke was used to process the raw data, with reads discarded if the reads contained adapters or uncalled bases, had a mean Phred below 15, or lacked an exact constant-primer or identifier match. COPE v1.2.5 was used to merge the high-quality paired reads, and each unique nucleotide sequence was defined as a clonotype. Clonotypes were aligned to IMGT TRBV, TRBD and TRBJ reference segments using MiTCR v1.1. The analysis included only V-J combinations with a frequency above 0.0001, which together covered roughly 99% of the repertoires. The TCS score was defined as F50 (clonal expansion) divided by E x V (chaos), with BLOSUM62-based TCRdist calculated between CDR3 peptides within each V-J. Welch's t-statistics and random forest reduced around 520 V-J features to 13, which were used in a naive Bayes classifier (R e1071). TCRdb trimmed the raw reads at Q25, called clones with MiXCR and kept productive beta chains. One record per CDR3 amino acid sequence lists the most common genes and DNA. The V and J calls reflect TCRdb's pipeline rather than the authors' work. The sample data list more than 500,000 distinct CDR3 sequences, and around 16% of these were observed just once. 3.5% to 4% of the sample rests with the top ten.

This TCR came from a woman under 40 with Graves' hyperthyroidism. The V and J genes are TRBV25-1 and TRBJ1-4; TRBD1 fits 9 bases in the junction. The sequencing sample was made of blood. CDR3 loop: CASSEGGSIHLLNRGLNEKLFF. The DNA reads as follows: TGTGCCAGCAGTGAGGGGGGGTCGATACACCTACTCAACAGGGGGCTAAATGAAAAACTGTTTTTT. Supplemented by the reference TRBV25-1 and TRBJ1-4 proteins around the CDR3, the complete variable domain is EADIYQTPRYLVIGTGKKITLECSQTMGHDKMYWYQQDPGMELHLIHYSYGVNSTEKGDLSSESTVSRIRTEHFPLTLESARPSHTSQYLCASSEGGSIHLLNRGLNEKLFFGSGTQLSVL.